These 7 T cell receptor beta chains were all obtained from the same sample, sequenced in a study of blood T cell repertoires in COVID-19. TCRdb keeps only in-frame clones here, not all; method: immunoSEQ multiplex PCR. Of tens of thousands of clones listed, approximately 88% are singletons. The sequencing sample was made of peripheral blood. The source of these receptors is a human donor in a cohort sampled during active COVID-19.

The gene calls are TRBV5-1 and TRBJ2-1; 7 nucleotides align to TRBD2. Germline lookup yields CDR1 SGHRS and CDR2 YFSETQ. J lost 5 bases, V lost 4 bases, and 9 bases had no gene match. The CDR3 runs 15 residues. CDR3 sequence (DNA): TGCGCCAGCAGCCTCGAAGGGACTAATAACAATGAGCAGTTCTTC. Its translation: CASSLEGTNNNEQFF. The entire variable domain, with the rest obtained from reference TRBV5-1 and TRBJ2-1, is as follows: KAGVTQTPRYLIKTRGQQVTLSCSPISGHRSVSWYQQTPGQGLQFLFEYFSETQRNKGNFPGRFSGRQFSNSRSEMNVSTLELGDSALYLCASSLEGTNNNEQFFGPGTRLTVL.

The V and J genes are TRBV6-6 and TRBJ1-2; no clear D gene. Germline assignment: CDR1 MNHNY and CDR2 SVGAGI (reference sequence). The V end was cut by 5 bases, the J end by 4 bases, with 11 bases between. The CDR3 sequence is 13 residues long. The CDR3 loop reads CASSPGEFYGYTF. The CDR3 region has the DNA TGTGCCAGCAGTCCCGGAGAATTCTATGGCTACACCTTC.

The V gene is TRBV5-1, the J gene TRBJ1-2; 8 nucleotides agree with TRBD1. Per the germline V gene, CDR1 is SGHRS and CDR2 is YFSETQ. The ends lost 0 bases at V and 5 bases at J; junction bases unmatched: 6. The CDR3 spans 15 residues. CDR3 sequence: CASSLETGGGYGYTF. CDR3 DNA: TGCGCCAGCAGCTTGGAAACAGGGGGAGGATATGGCTACACCTTC. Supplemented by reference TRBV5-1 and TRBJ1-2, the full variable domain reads KAGVTQTPRYLIKTRGQQVTLSCSPISGHRSVSWYQQTPGQGLQFLFEYFSETQRNKGNFPGRFSGRQFSNSRSEMNVSTLELGDSALYLCASSLETGGGYGYTFGSGTRLTVV.

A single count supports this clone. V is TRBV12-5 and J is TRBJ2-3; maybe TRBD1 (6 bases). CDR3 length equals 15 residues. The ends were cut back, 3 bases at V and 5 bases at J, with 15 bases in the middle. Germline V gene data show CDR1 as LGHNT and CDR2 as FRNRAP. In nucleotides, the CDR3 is TGTGCTAGTGGTTTAGGTCAGGGGCCCGGAGATACGCAGTATTTT. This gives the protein CASGLGQGPGDTQYF. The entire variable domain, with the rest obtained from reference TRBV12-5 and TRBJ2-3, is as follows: DARVTQTPRHKVTEMGQEVTMRCQPILGHNTVFWYRQTMMQGLELLAYFRNRAPLDDSGMPKDRFSAEMPDATLATLKIQPSEPRDSAVYFCASGLGQGPGDTQYFGPGTRLTVL.

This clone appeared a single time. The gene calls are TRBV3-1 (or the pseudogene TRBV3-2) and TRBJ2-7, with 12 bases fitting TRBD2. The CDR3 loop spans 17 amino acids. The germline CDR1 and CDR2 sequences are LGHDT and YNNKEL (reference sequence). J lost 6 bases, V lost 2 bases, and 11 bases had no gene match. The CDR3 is CASSQPLRGLAGSEQYF. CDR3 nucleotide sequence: TGTGCCAGCAGCCAACCTCTTCGGGGACTAGCGGGTAGCGAGCAGTACTTC.

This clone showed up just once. The CDR3 region has the DNA TGCGCCAGCAGCCGTCCGACTAGCGGGATGCGTGAGCAGTTCTTC. Amino acid sequence: CASSRPTSGMREQFF. V and J are TRBV4-1 and TRBJ2-1, with 11 bases matching TRBD2. Unmatched junction bases numbered 8, after V lost 4 bases and J lost 9 bases. Per the germline V gene, CDR1 is MGHRA and CDR2 is YSYEKL. CDR3 size: 15 residues.

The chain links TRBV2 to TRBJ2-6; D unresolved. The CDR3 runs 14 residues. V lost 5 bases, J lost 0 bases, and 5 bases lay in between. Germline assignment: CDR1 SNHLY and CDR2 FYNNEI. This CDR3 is CASSLSSGANVLTF. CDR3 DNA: TGTGCCAGCAGTCTAAGCTCTGGGGCCAACGTCCTGACTTTC. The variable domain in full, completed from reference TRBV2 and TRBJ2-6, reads EPEVTQTPSHQVTQMGQEVILRCVPISNHLYFYWYRQILGQKVEFLVSFYNNEISEKSEIFDDQFSVERPDGSNFTLKIRSTKLEDSAMYFCASSLSSGANVLTFGAGSRLTVL.